The rows below give T cell receptor beta chains drawn from one sample of a study of blood T cell repertoires in COVID-19. Clones were sequenced by immunoSEQ multiplex PCR, and TCRdb holds only the in-frame ones, with some missing. The sample contains approximately 350,000 clones, 87% of which appear only once. The specimen sequenced was PBMCs or T cells enriched from blood (not recorded which). These receptors originate from a woman aged 25 to 45 who had recovered from COVID-19. The CDR3 runs from the conserved cysteine through the conserved F or W. D genes are given only for firm matches. Clone size is not always given. Where it is, it says once, few, many or a class for expanded clones.

clone_size	v_call	j_call	d_call	cdr3_aa	cdr3_nt
-	TRBV13	TRBJ2-7	-	CASSPGGTVSYEQYF	TGTGCCAGCAGCCCCGGAGGGACTGTCTCCTACGAGCAGTACTTC
-	TRBV28	TRBJ1-6	TRBD1	CASSGTGGPNSPLHF	TGTGCCAGCAGCGGGACAGGGGGTCCTAATTCACCCCTCCACTTT
few	TRBV9	TRBJ2-1	-	CASTPLGTPDNEQFF	TGTGCCAGCACCCCCCTAGGGACTCCCGACAATGAGCAGTTCTTC
-	TRBV9	TRBJ2-2	-	CASSVDRLRENTGELFF	TGTGCCAGCAGCGTAGATCGATTGCGGGAGAACACCGGGGAGCTGTTTTTT
-	TRBV2	TRBJ1-4	TRBD1	CASTRGGQGGEKLFF	TGTGCCAGCACACGCGGGGGACAGGGTGGTGAAAAACTGTTTTTT
-	TRBV7-9	TRBJ2-7	TRBD1	CASSFGQDSYEQYF	TGTGCCAGCAGCTTCGGACAGGACTCCTACGAGCAGTACTTC
-	TRBV28	TRBJ1-5	TRBD1	CASSPPGQGFQPQHF	TGTGCCAGCAGTCCTCCGGGACAGGGTTTTCAGCCCCAGCATTTT
-	TRBV2	TRBJ1-5	-	CASRRDRPGDQPQHF	TGTGCCAGCAGGAGAGACAGGCCCGGGGATCAGCCCCAGCATTTT
-	TRBV27	TRBJ1-1	-	CASSFAGNTEAFF	TGTGCCAGCAGTTTTGCGGGGAACACTGAAGCTTTCTTT
-	TRBV6-4	TRBJ2-2	TRBD2	CASSERASGTGTNTGELFF	TGTGCCAGCAGTGAAAGGGCTAGCGGGACGGGAACCAACACCGGGGAGCTGTTTTTT
-	TRBV2	TRBJ2-2	TRBD2	CASSRLAEITGELFF	TGTGCCAGCAGCAGACTAGCGGAGATAACCGGGGAGCTGTTTTTT
-	TRBV6-5	TRBJ2-1	TRBD2	CASSYWEGLYNEQFF	TGTGCCAGCAGTTACTGGGAGGGCCTCTACAATGAGCAGTTCTTC
-	TRBV21-1	TRBJ2-7	-	CASSSSGGYEQYF	TGTGCCAGCAGCAGTAGCGGGGGCTACGAGCAGTACTTC
few	TRBV7-9	TRBJ2-7	TRBD1	CASSLTGTGAYEQYF	TGTGCCAGCAGCTTAACCGGGACAGGGGCCTACGAGCAGTACTTC
-	TRBV28	TRBJ2-7	-	CASRQNVAGTYEQYF	TGTGCCAGCAGACAAAACGTTGCGGGGACCTACGAGCAGTACTTC
-	TRBV11-2	TRBJ1-2	TRBD1	CASSQGQGFNGYTF	TGTGCCAGCAGCCAAGGACAGGGATTCAATGGCTACACCTTC
few	TRBV10-3	TRBJ2-1	-	CAISKTVNEQFF	TGTGCCATCAGTAAAACGGTGAATGAGCAGTTCTTC
-	TRBV6-5	TRBJ2-7	-	CASRATVRTYEQYF	TGTGCCAGCAGAGCGACAGTCCGTACCTACGAGCAGTACTTC
-	TRBV2	TRBJ2-7	TRBD2	CATEGLARDEQYF	TGTGCCACGGAGGGACTAGCGAGGGACGAGCAGTACTTC
-	TRBV6-5	TRBJ2-3	TRBD2	CASSYRLAGGVDTQYF	TGTGCCAGCAGTTACAGACTAGCGGGAGGAGTAGATACGCAGTATTTT
-	TRBV28	TRBJ1-5	TRBD1	CASSNPTGGYSNQPQHF	TGTGCCAGCAGCAACCCGACAGGGGGTTATAGCAATCAGCCCCAGCATTTT
-	TRBV13	TRBJ2-2	TRBD2	CASTRLAGSNTGELFF	TGTGCCAGCACCCGCCTAGCGGGGTCGAACACCGGGGAGCTGTTTTTT
-	TRBV2	TRBJ1-6	-	CASSEDTFSPLHF	TGTGCCAGCAGTGAAGACACGTTTTCACCCCTCCACTTT
-	TRBV27	TRBJ2-1	-	CASSPQGYEQFF	TGTGCCAGCAGTCCCCAGGGCTATGAGCAGTTCTTC
-	TRBV13	TRBJ2-2	TRBD2	CASSPRGVAGDTGELFF	TGTGCCAGCAGCCCCCGGGGCGTAGCGGGAGACACCGGGGAGCTGTTTTTT
-	TRBV6-5	TRBJ2-5	-	CASSYVGQGGETQYF	TGTGCCAGCAGTTACGTAGGGCAGGGCGGCGAGACCCAGTACTTC
few	TRBV2	TRBJ2-2	TRBD1	CASSQDRVGTGELFF	TGTGCCAGCAGCCAGGACAGGGTGGGAACCGGGGAGCTGTTTTTT
-	TRBV5-5	TRBJ1-1	-	CASSSSDRHTEAFF	TGTGCCAGCAGCTCTTCAGACAGACACACTGAAGCTTTCTTT
-	TRBV27	TRBJ2-7	TRBD1	CASSPRDRGYEQYF	TGTGCCAGCAGTCCCCGGGACAGGGGCTACGAGCAGTACTTC
once	TRBV7-9	TRBJ2-5	-	CASSLEGGPETQYF	TGTGCCAGCAGCTTAGAGGGCGGGCCGGAGACCCAGTACTTC
-	TRBV2	TRBJ2-1	-	CASSQTGDEQFF	TGTGCCAGCAGCCAAACCGGGGATGAGCAGTTCTTC